Detailed here is one T cell receptor beta chain. This sample was taken from a study of blood T cell repertoires in COVID-19. Overall study: Acute and convalescent COVID-19 specimens originated in the United States, Italy and Spain. T cells, B-cell-depleted T cells, or PBMCs supplied cDNA or gDNA.

Authors' methods: How many nucleated cells were present was estimated from reference gene primer amplification. This table comes from immunoSEQ multiplex PCR, and its TCRdb copy is limited to in-frame clones, with some not included. V, J and clone size were drawn from that table, and D and trimming were deduced from the DNA. This sample has approximately 190,000 clones, with 80% found just once. Trimming shortened V by 4 bases and J by 4 bases, and 19 bases separated the two germline ends. This CDR3 region has 16 residues. Looked up from germline, CDR1 is MGHRA and CDR2 is YSYEKL. This receptor was obtained from a man in his sixties with acute or convalescent COVID-19. V and J are TRBV4-1 and TRBJ1-2, with TRBD1 as a possible D gene (6 bases). The specimen sequenced was peripheral blood. The chain's CDR3 is CASSLSNTGLGYGYTF. The CDR3 DNA reads as TGCGCCAGCAGCCTTTCAAATACAGGGCTTGGCTATGGCTACACCTTC.